What follows is one TCR beta chain and its context. Its target is not known. The CDR3 length is 15 residues. CDR1 and CDR2 from the germline V gene are MNHEY and SMNVEV (reference sequence). V was cut by 7 bases and J by 4 bases, with 16 bases left in between. The data were taken from a study of shared clonotypes between healthy human individuals. Study outcomes and limitations: Specimens sampled were limited to blood, with tissue repertoires likely differing. At large depth, rarefaction still showed sorted-subset sequencing to be incomplete.

Using immunoSEQ multiplex PCR, the repertoire was profiled, and TCRdb retains in-frame clones only, with some absent. The sample holds around 2,100,000 clones; about 95% are singletons and the top ten take approximately 1.2%. Naive CD8 populations comprised CD45RO-negative cells positively selected for CCR7, excluding terminally differentiated effector memory CD45RA+ cells. The sequence came from a man aged 18 to 35 in good health. The sample comprised naive CD8+ T cells sorted from blood. The chain is built from TRBV27 and TRBJ2-2; no reliable D call. CDR3 in amino acids: CASTESQSGTGELFF. The DNA of the CDR3 is TGTGCCAGCACCGAATCACAGTCGGGCACCGGGGAGCTGTTTTTT.